This entry features one T cell receptor beta chain sequence. There are a few counts of this clonotype. Its antigen has not been determined. Base qualities were left out, and no much larger clone turns up one base away. After removal of 11 bases from V and 4 bases from J, the junction retains 5 bases not matched to a gene. Its CDR3 holds 13 amino acids, cysteine through phenylalanine. This entry keeps only the CDR3 DNA: 39 bases, framed from base 1. From the germline V gene, CDR1 is ENHRY and CDR2 is SYGVKD. The source of the sample is a study of T-cell reconstitution after alpha-beta-depleted transplantation in children (dated by TCRdb to 2015 to 2016). About the full investigation: Using TCR repertoire profiling, the study followed T-cell immune reconstitution in a quantitative way in children after TCRalphabeta/CD19-depleted allogeneic hematopoietic cell transplantation. The full study reports these points: About two months after transplant, the apparently early recovery of alphabetaT-cell counts reportedly depended on just several hundred clones that had expanded rapidly and came from non-depleted graft cells. Over subsequent months, a decline in hyperexpanded clone frequencies was noted, and after one year, T-cell counts and TCRbeta diversity were mostly ascribed to newly produced T cells. In some patients, the high TCRbeta diversity seen at day 60 was put down to recipient T cells and intrathymic progenitors that had survived conditioning.

Reading the label with the study, this specimen's treatment or condition is: allogeneic hematopoietic cell transplantation with graft depleted of TCRalphabeta T cells and CD19 B cells. TCRalphabeta/CD19-depleted allogeneic hematopoietic cell grafts were given to the transplant recipients, all of whom were children. Receptor amplification or capture employed PCR. TCRdb shows the sequencer as Illumina HiSeq 2500. To normalize quantification of the TCRbeta repertoire, the TCR libraries were built with molecular barcoding that relied on unique molecular identifiers. TCRdb redid the processing of the public reads, applying fastp at Q25 and MiXCR, and retained in-frame beta chains. Merged by CDR3 protein, the rows form single entries marked with the most common genes and DNA. For this sample the table gives 75,000 to 90,000 distinct CDR3 sequences, of which roughly an eighth were detected only once. Of the sample, 25% to 30% is held by the ten largest clones.

This sample comprised PBMCs, mostly from graft donor cells, obtained 180 days after TCRalphabeta/CD19-depleted stem cell transplant. The rearrangement combines TRBV10-3 with TRBJ2-3; TRBD2 aligns with 11 central bases. This TCR was recovered from a male patient aged 2-10 years who had a stem cell transplant for acute lymphoblastic leukemia, so the T cells may come from the graft donor. CDR3 region: CALRTSGSDTQYF. At the DNA level, the sequence is TGTGCCCTCCGGACTAGCGGGTCAGATACGCAGTATTTT.